This T cell receptor beta chain was sequenced in a study of blood T cell repertoires in COVID-19. About the research overall: The analysed material was cDNA or gDNA that came from T cells, B-cell-depleted T cells, or PBMCs.

Clones were sequenced by immunoSEQ multiplex PCR, and TCRdb holds only the in-frame ones, with some missing. The data show about 130,000 clones, around 90% seen once. Germline V CDR1 and CDR2: MDHEN, SYDVKM. The CDR3 is 14 residues long. V dropped 2 bases and J dropped 6 bases, with 13 bases sitting between them. Patients from Seattle were sampled longitudinally, starting during active infection. The clonotype comes from a man over 45 with COVID-19, enrolled during active disease. The chain links TRBV28 to TRBJ1-1, with no clear D. Material for sequencing was peripheral blood. The DNA of the CDR3 is TGTGCCAGCAGTTTACCGACAACGGCGCCTGAAGCTTTCTTT. It is translated as CASSLPTTAPEAFF.